This T cell receptor beta chain was documented in a study of T cell responses to AZD1222 COVID-19 vaccine. General observations from the study: Receipt of two AZD1222 doses was followed by a rise in Spike-specific TCR breadth and depth. The number of AZD1222 recipients seropositive at baseline was only 5 to 7.

Using immunoSEQ multiplex PCR, the repertoire was profiled, and TCRdb retains in-frame clones only, with some absent. The sample contains 150,000 to 180,000 clones, about nine tenths of which appear only once. Germline values: CDR1 SGDLS, CDR2 YYNGEE. CDR3 length equals 14 residues. V lost 3 bases and J lost 0; bases outside the gene matches: 2. Comment on this clone: Its antigen is still unknown.

The material sequenced was peripheral blood, taken on day 0 of AZD1222 vaccination. This TCR was sampled from an adult in good health. J is TRBJ2-7 and V is TRBV9; 8 bases are a match to TRBD1. The CDR3 nucleotides are TGTGCCAGCAGCGAGGGACAGGTCTCCTACGAGCAGTACTTC. It specifies CASSEGQVSYEQYF.